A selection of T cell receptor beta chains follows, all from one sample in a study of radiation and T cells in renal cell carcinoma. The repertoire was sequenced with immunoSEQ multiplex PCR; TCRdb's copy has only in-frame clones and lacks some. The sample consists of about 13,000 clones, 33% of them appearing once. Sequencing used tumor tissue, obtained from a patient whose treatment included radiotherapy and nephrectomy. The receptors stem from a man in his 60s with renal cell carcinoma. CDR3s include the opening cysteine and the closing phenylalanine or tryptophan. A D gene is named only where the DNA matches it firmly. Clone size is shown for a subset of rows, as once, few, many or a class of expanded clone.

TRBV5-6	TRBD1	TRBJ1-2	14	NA	CASSFGTGYYGYTF	TGTGCCAGCAGCTTTGGGACAGGGTACTATGGCTACACCTTC
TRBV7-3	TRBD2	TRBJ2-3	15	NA	CASSLLAGGWDTQYF	TGTGCCAGCAGCTTATTAGCGGGCGGCTGGGATACGCAGTATTTT
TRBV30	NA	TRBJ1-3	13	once	CAWQGISGNTIYF	TGTGCCTGGCAGGGGATCTCTGGAAACACCATATATTTT
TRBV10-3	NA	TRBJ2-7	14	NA	CATVGTGNNYEQYF	TGTGCCACCGTCGGGACGGGAAATAATTACGAGCAGTACTTC
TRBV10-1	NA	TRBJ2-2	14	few	CASSEWDPTGELFF	TGCGCCAGCAGTGAGTGGGACCCCACCGGGGAGCTGTTTTTT
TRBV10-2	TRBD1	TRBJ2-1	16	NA	CASRSPATGGINEQFF	TGCGCCAGCAGGAGCCCGGCGACAGGGGGCATCAATGAGCAGTTCTTC
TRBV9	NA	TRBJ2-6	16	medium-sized	CASSLIQSSGANVLTF	TGTGCCAGCAGTTTAATCCAGAGCTCTGGGGCCAACGTCCTGACTTTC
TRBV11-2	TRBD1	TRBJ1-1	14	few	CASSLSGTAKEAFF	TGTGCCAGCAGCTTATCGGGGACAGCAAAAGAAGCTTTCTTT
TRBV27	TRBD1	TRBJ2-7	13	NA	CASRGTGSYEQYF	TGTGCCAGCAGAGGGACAGGATCTTACGAGCAGTACTTC
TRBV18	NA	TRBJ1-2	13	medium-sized	CASSRLEGNGYTF	TGTGCCAGCTCACGACTGGAGGGCAATGGCTACACCTTC
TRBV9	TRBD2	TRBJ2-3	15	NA	CASSDGLGGTDTQYF	TGTGCCAGCAGCGATGGACTAGGGGGCACAGATACGCAGTATTTT
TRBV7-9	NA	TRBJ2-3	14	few	CASSPRGVTDTQYF	TGTGCCAGCAGCCCCCGCGGGGTCACAGATACGCAGTATTTT
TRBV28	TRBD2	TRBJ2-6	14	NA	CAGGSHSGANVLTF	TGTGCCGGCGGGAGCCACTCTGGGGCCAACGTCCTGACTTTC
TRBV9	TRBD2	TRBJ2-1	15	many	CASSVETSGYNEQFF	TGTGCCAGCAGCGTAGAAACTAGCGGGTACAATGAGCAGTTCTTC
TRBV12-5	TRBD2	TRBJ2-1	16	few	CASGLVIAGGYNEQFF	TGTGCTAGTGGTTTGGTAATAGCGGGAGGCTACAATGAGCAGTTCTTC
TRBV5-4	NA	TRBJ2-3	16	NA	CASRGPVEPRTDTQYF	TGTGCCAGCAGGGGCCCGGTCGAGCCCCGCACAGATACGCAGTATTTT
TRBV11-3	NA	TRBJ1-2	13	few	CASSLIANYGYTF	TGTGCCAGCAGCTTAATTGCTAACTATGGCTACACCTTC
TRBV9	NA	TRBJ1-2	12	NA	CASSGGPGGYTF	TGTGCCAGCAGCGGGGGACCAGGGGGCTACACCTTC
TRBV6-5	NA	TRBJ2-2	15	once	CASSYGTPNTGELFF	TGTGCCAGCAGTTACGGGACACCGAACACCGGGGAGCTGTTTTTT
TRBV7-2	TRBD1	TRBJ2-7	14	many	CASSFDTGAYEQYF	TGTGCCAGCAGCTTCGACACAGGGGCCTACGAGCAGTACTTC